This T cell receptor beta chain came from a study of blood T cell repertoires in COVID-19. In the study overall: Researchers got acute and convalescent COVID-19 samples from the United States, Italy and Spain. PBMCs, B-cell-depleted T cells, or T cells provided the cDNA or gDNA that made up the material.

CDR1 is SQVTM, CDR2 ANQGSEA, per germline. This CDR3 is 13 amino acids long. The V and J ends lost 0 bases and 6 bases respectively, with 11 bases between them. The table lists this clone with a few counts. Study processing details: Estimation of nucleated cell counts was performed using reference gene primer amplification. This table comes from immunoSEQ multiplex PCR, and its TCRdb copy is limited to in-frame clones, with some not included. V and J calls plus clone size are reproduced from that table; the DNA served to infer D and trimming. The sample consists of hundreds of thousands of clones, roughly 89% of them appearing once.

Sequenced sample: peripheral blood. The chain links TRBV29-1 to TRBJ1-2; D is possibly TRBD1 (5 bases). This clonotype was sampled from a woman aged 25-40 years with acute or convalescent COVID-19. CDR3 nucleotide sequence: TGCAGCGTTGAAGAGCGGACAATTGATGGCTACACCTTC. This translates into CSVEERTIDGYTF. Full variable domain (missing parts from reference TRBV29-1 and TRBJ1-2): SAVISQKPSRDICQRGTSLTIQCQVDSQVTMMFWYRQQPGQSLTLIATANQGSEATYESGFVIDKFPISRPNLTFSTLTVSNMSPEDSSIYLCSVEERTIDGYTFGSGTRLTVV.